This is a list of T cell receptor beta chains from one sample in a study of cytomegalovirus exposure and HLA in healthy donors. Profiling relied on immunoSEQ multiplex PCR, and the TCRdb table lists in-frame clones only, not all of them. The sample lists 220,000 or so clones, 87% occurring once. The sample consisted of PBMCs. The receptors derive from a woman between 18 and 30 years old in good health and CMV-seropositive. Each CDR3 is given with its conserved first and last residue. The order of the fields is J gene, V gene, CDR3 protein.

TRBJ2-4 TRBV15 CATSTRTGLDIQYF
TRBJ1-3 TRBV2 CASSEGTGVGNTIYF
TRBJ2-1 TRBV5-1 CASRSGTSTYNEQFF
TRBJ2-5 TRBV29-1 CSVEDPAGVPQETQYF
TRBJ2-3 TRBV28 CASSSDGQVMADTQYF
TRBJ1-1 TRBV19 CASSPRTVGFAEAFF
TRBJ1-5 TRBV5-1 CASSRDRHSNQPQHF
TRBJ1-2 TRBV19 CASSILTGQEGSYGYTF
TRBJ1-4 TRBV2 CASREPGGEKLFF
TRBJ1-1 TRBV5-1 CASSLRTGGPKNTEAFF
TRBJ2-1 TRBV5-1 CASSPGLAGEGSYNEQFF
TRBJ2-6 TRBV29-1 CSVMTATSGANVLTF
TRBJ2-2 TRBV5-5 CASSLRQGALNTGELFF
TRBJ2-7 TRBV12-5 CASGPDSFQGEQYF
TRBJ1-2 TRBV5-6 CASREGARNYGYTF
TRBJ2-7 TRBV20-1 CSAHGENEQYF
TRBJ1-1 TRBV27 CASSWSPAGSPEAFF
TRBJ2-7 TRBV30 CAWSGLVARLSYEQYF
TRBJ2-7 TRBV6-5 CASSRGLNEQYF
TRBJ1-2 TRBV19 CASSILKGVYGYTF
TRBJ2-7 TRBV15 CATSSSGGWTYEQYF
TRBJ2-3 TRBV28 CASNARGAPQGTQYF
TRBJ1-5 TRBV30 CAWSELDRGQPQHF
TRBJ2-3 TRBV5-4 CASRATGGADTQYF